Listed below are T cell receptor beta chains from one sample, sequenced in a study of blood T cell repertoires in COVID-19. The data were produced by immunoSEQ multiplex PCR, yet TCRdb's version contains in-frame clones alone and is incomplete. This sample has 300,000 to 450,000 clones, with around 87% found just once. The sequenced sample consisted of peripheral blood. The origin of the receptors is a woman aged 25 to 39 with COVID-19, enrolled during active disease. Both conserved end residues are part of each CDR3. D genes are given only for firm matches. Where a row states a size, it is once, few, many or the class of an expanded clone; other rows omit it.

DNA: TGTGCCAGTAGAGAAACACGGGTTAAATCACCCCTCCACTTT
CDR3: CASRETRVKSPLHF
D: .
V: TRBV19
size: .
J: TRBJ1-6

DNA: TGCGCCAGCAGCCCGTATGACAGGGCCCCAGATACGCAGTATTTT
CDR3: CASSPYDRAPDTQYF
D: TRBD1
V: TRBV5-1
size: .
J: TRBJ2-3

DNA: TGTGCCAGCAGTGCAGGGGGAGGAAATTCACCCCTCCACTTT
CDR3: CASSAGGGNSPLHF
D: TRBD1
V: TRBV28
size: few
J: TRBJ1-6

DNA: TGTGCCAGCATCCCCACCCTGGGACAAGGGGGTTATGGCTACACCTTC
CDR3: CASIPTLGQGGYGYTF
D: .
V: TRBV2
size: .
J: TRBJ1-2

DNA: TGTGCCTGGAGTATACGACTAGCGGGACGGACCGGGGAGCTGTTTTTT
CDR3: CAWSIRLAGRTGELFF
D: TRBD2
V: TRBV30
size: .
J: TRBJ2-2

DNA: TGTGCCAGCAGTTTACAGGAGGTCAGCAATCAGCCCCAGCATTTT
CDR3: CASSLQEVSNQPQHF
D: .
V: TRBV28
size: .
J: TRBJ1-5

DNA: TGTGCCAGTAGCCTTAGCGGGACCCCCTACAATGAGCAGTTCTTC
CDR3: CASSLSGTPYNEQFF
D: TRBD2
V: TRBV19
size: .
J: TRBJ2-1

DNA: TGTGCCAGCAGCCTACCACTAGCGGGGTACACCGGGGAGCTGTTTTTT
CDR3: CASSLPLAGYTGELFF
D: TRBD2
V: TRBV7-8
size: .
J: TRBJ2-2

DNA: TGTGCCAGCAGCTCAGGGTTCTTAGCAACAGATACGCAGTATTTT
CDR3: CASSSGFLATDTQYF
D: .
V: TRBV7-8
size: .
J: TRBJ2-3

DNA: TGTGCCAGCAGTTACCCTGGACAGTCGGAAAACATTCAGTACTTC
CDR3: CASSYPGQSENIQYF
D: .
V: TRBV6-6
size: once
J: TRBJ2-4

DNA: TGTGCCAGCAGCCCGGGTGAAAAACTGTTTTTT
CDR3: CASSPGEKLFF
D: .
V: TRBV2
size: .
J: TRBJ1-4

DNA: TGTGCCAGCAGCTTGGGACTAGCGGGAGTTGAGACCCAGTACTTC
CDR3: CASSLGLAGVETQYF
D: TRBD2
V: TRBV11-2
size: .
J: TRBJ2-5